The 10 T cell receptor beta chains below all came from one sample that was sequenced in a study of CD8 T cells in ankylosing spondylitis. Study findings and constraints: Among TCR beta sequences, a motif of roughly 8 highly homologous variants appeared characteristic of ankylosing spondylitis blood.

TCRdb reprocessed the 5' RACE reads via MiXCR and lists one record per CDR3 protein. The sample holds just under 550,000 distinct CDR3 sequences, over 9.5% seen once. No antigen has been assigned to these receptors. Source material: blood, either unsorted or a sorted T cell fraction (not recorded which). The receptors come from a male donor with ankylosing spondylitis.

This clonotype came up a few times. The rearrangement links TRBV6-5 to TRBJ2-1; D gene ambiguous. The length of the CDR3 is 14 residues. Germline V gives CDR1 MNHEY, CDR2 SVGAGI. With 0 bases removed from V and 4 bases from J, the gap between germline ends came to 7 bases. The CDR3 sequence is CASSYSTQYNEQFF. Written as DNA, the CDR3 is TGTGCCAGCAGTTACTCGACTCAGTACAATGAGCAGTTCTTC.

CDR3 loop: CSAARVAGVITDTQYF. The DNA for the CDR3 is TGCAGTGCCGCCCGAGTAGCGGGAGTTATAACAGATACGCAGTATTTT. The chain uses TRBV20-1 and TRBJ2-3; the match to TRBD2 covers 9 bases. This CDR3 has 16 amino acids. Germline lookup yields CDR1 DFQATT and CDR2 SNEGSKA (reference sequence). With 6 bases clipped from V and 3 bases from J, the junction kept 13 bases outside the gene matches.

This sequence joins TRBV27 and TRBJ2-3; TRBD2 matches 7 bases. The CDR3 is made up of 14 amino acids. In germline, CDR1 is MNHEY, CDR2 SMNVEV (reference sequence). The V gene end was trimmed by 7 bases and the J gene end by 3 bases; junction bases not matched to a gene: 7. The CDR3 nucleotides read TGTGCCAGCAAGGGGCGGGAGCTAACAGATACGCAGTATTTT. It translates to CASKGRELTDTQYF.

This clonotype was observed a few times. The chain employs TRBV24-1 and TRBJ2-1, with 10 bases that match TRBD2. After removal of 1 base from V and 6 bases from J, the junction contained 5 bases not matched to a gene. This CDR3 contains 16 residues. Germline lookup yields CDR1 KGHDR and CDR2 SFDVKD. The CDR3 DNA follows: TGTGCCACCAGTGATTTTACACTAGCGGGGTCCAATGAGCAGTTCTTC. Protein product: CATSDFTLAGSNEQFF.

The V gene is TRBV29-1, the J gene TRBJ2-1, with 9 bases matching TRBD2. J lost 4 bases, V lost 0 bases, and 13 bases had no gene match. Per germline, CDR1 SQVTM and CDR2 ANQGSEA. The CDR3 loop spans 18 amino acids. CDR3: CSVEDSSRLAGRYNEQFF. The CDR3 nucleotides read TGCAGCGTTGAAGATTCTTCCAGGCTAGCGGGAAGATACAATGAGCAGTTCTTC.

The rearrangement joins TRBV29-1 to TRBJ1-2; D gene uncertain. The germline V gene has CDR1 SQVTM and CDR2 ANQGSEA. CDR3 length: 14 amino acids. The V end lost 0 bases, the J end lost 1 base, and 9 bases lay between the germline ends. The CDR3 region has the DNA TGCAGCGTTGAAGATAATCAGCTTAACTATGGCTACACCTTC. Its translation: CSVEDNQLNYGYTF.

This clonotype was picked up many times. The chain is built from TRBV12-3 or TRBV12-4 and TRBJ2-7; 8 nucleotides agree with TRBD2. Trimming took 7 bases from V and 1 from J; bases not matched to a gene: 9. This CDR3 region has 15 residues. The CDR3 DNA reads as TGTGCCAGCACCCTCGCGGGAGGACCATCCTACGAGCAGTACTTC. Its translation: CASTLAGGPSYEQYF.

This clonotype was seen more than once but under ten times. At one end the junction does not follow the germline gene, possibly because of a read error. The rearrangement uses TRBV20-1 and TRBJ2-7; TRBD2 matches 11 bases. The CDR3 has 17 amino acids. Germline CDR1 is DFQATT and CDR2 is SNEGSKA (reference sequence). In nucleotides, the CDR3 is TGCTGTGCTAGAGATCCTCTAACTAGCGGGAGCGCGAAAGAGCAGTACTTC. It yields the protein CCARDPLTSGSAKEQYF.

In this sample, this clonotype turned up a few times. This rearrangement joins TRBV6-1 to TRBJ2-7, with 12 positions matching TRBD2. The CDR3 sequence is 16 residues long. J gave up 3 bases and V 6 bases, and 9 bases lay outside the gene matches. The germline CDR1 and CDR2 sequences are MNHNS and SASEGT. The CDR3 region is CASRTAGLAGFYEQYF. For the CDR3, the DNA is TGTGCCAGCAGGACTGCCGGACTAGCGGGATTCTACGAGCAGTACTTC.

At least ten counts were recorded for this clonotype. J is TRBJ1-4 and V is TRBV4-1; D possibly corresponds to TRBD1 (6 bases). Germline values: CDR1 MGHRA, CDR2 YSYEKL. CDR3 length equals 19 residues. The germline V and J ends were trimmed by 0 bases and 1 base, with 18 bases remaining between them. CDR3 protein: CASSQDSGGRGETNEKLFF. CDR3 in DNA: TGCGCCAGCAGCCAAGATAGTGGGGGGCGTGGGGAAACTAATGAAAAACTGTTTTTT.